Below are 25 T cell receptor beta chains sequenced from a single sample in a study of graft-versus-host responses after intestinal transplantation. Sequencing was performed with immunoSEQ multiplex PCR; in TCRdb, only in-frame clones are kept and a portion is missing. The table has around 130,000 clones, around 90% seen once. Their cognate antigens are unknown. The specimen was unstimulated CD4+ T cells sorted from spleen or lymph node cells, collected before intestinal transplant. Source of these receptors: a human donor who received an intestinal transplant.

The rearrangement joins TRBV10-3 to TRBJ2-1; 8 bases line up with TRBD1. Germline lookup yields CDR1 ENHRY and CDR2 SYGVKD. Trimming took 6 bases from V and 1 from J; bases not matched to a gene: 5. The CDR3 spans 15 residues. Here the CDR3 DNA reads TGTGCCATCAGCGGGACAGGTCGGTCCTACAATGAGCAGTTCTTC. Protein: CAISGTGRSYNEQFF.

CDR3 nucleotides: TGTGCCAGTAGTCCCGCCGGGGCGGGGTCCCAAGAGACCCAGTACTTC. Protein product: CASSPAGAGSQETQYF. The J gene is TRBJ2-5, the V gene TRBV19, with D possibly matching TRBD2 (6 bases). Per germline, CDR1 LNHDA and CDR2 SQIVND (reference sequence). The CDR3 covers 16 residues. The V gene lost 5 bases and the J gene lost 1 base, with 17 bases spanning the gap.

The CDR3: CATSRRRSSVGANVLTF. In DNA form, the CDR3 reads TGTGCCACCAGCCGAAGGCGGTCCTCGGTAGGGGCCAACGTCCTGACTTTC. The chain couples TRBV15 to TRBJ2-6; no clear D. CDR3 length equals 17 residues. Trimming cost V 5 bases and J 4 bases, with 18 bases left between them. Germline V gene lookup returns CDR1 LNHNV and CDR2 YYDKDF (reference sequence).

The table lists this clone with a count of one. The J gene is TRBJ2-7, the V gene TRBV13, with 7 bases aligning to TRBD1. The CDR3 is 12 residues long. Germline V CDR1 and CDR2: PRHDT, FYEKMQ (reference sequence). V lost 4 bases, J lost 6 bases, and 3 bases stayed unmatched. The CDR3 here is CASSSQGFEQYF. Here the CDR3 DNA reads TGTGCCAGCAGCTCACAGGGGTTCGAGCAGTACTTC.

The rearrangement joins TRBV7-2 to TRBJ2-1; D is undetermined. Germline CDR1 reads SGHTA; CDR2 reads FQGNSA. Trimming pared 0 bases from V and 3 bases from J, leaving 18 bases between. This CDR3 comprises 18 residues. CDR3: CASSLARGLLPFYNEQFF. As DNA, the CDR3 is TGTGCCAGCAGCTTAGCGCGAGGTCTCCTTCCTTTCTACAATGAGCAGTTCTTC.

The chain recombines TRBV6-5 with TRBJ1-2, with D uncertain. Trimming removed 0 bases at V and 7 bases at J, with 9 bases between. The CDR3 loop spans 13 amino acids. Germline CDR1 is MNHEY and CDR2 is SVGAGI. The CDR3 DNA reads TGTGCCAGCAGTTACTCGGGCGACGCTGGCTACACCTTC. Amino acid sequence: CASSYSGDAGYTF.

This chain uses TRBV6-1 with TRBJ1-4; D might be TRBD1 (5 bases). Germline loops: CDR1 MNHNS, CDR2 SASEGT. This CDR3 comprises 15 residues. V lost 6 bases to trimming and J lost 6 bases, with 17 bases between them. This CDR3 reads CASRTRDRLYEKLFF. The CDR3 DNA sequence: TGTGCCAGCAGAACCCGGGACCGACTTTATGAAAAACTGTTTTTT.

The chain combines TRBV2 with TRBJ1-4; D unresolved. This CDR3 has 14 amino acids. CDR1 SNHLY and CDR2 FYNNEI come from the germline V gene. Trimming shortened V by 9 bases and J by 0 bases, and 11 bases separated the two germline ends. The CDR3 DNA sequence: TGTGCCAGTCACCAGCACTCAACTAATGAAAAACTGTTTTTT. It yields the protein CASHQHSTNEKLFF. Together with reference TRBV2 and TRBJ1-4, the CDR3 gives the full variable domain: EPEVTQTPSHQVTQMGQEVILRCVPISNHLYFYWYRQILGQKVEFLVSFYNNEISEKSEIFDDQFSVERPDGSNFTLKIRSTKLEDSAMYFCASHQHSTNEKLFFGSGTQLSVL.

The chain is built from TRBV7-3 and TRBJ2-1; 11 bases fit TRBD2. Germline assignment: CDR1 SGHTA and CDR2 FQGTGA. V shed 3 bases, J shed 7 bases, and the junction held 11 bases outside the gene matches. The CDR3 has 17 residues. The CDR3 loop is CASSFTIAGGPQNEQFF. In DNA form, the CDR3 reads TGTGCCAGCAGCTTTACCATAGCGGGGGGGCCTCAAAATGAGCAGTTCTTC.

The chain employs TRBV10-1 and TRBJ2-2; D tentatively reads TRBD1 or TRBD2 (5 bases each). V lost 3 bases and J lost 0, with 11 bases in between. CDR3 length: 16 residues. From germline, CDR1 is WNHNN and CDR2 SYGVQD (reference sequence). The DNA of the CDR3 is TGCGCCAGCAGTGACACGGGACGATCGAACACCGGGGAGCTGTTTTTT. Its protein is CASSDTGRSNTGELFF.

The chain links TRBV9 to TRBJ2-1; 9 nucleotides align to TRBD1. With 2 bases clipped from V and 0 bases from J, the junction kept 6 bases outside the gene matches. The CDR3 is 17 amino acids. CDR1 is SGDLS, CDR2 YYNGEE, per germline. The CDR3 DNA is TGTGCCAGCAGCGTGGGGACAGGGACGATCTCCTACAATGAGCAGTTCTTC. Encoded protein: CASSVGTGTISYNEQFF.

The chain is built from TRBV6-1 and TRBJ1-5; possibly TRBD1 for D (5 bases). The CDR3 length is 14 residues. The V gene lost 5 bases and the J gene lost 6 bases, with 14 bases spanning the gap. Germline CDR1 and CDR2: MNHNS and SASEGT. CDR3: CASSLTVPPQPQHF. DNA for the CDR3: TGTGCCAGCAGTTTGACAGTTCCCCCTCAGCCCCAGCATTTT.

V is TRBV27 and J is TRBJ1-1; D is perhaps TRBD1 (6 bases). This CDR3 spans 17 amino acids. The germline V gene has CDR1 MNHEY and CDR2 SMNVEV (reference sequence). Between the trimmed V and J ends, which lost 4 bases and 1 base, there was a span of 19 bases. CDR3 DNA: TGTGCCAGCAGTTCCGGGGGGCGCGTGGGTCGGAACACTGAAGCTTTCTTT. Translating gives CASSSGGRVGRNTEAFF.

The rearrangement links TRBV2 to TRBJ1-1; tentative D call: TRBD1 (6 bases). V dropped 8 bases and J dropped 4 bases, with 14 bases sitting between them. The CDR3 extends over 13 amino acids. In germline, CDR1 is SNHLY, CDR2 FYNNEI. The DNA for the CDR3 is TGTGCCAGCTCGGGGGGAGGGGGCACTGAAGCTTTCTTT. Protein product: CASSGGGGTEAFF. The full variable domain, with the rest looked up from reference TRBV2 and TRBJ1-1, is EPEVTQTPSHQVTQMGQEVILRCVPISNHLYFYWYRQILGQKVEFLVSFYNNEISEKSEIFDDQFSVERPDGSNFTLKIRSTKLEDSAMYFCASSGGGGTEAFFGQGTRLTVV.

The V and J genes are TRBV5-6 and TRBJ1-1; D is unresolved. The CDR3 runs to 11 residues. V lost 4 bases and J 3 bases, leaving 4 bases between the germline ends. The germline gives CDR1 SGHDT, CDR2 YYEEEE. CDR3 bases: TGTGCCAGCAGCGGAGACACTGAAGCTTTCTTT. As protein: CASSGDTEAFF.

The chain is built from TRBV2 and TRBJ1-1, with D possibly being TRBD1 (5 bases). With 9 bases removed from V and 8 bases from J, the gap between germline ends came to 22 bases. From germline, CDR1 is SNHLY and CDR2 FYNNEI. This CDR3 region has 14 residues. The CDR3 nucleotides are TGTGCCAGTGGAATGGGACGCGGCGGGGGGGAAGCTTTCTTT. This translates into CASGMGRGGGEAFF.

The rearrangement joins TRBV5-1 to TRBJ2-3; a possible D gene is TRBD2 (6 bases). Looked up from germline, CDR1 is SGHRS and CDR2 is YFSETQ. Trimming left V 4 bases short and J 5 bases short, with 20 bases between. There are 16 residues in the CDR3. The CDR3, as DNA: TGCGCCAGCAGCCAACCCCCGGGACTGGTGAGAGATACGCAGTATTTT. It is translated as CASSQPPGLVRDTQYF.

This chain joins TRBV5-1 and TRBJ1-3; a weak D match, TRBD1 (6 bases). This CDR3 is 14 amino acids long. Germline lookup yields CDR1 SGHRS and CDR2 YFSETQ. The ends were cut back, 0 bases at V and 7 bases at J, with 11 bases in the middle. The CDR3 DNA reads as TGCGCCAGCAGCTTGGGGACAGAAGGGAACACCATATATTTT. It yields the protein CASSLGTEGNTIYF. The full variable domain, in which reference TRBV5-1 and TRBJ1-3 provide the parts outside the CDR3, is KAGVTQTPRYLIKTRGQQVTLSCSPISGHRSVSWYQQTPGQGLQFLFEYFSETQRNKGNFPGRFSGRQFSNSRSEMNVSTLELGDSALYLCASSLGTEGNTIYFGEGSWLTVV.

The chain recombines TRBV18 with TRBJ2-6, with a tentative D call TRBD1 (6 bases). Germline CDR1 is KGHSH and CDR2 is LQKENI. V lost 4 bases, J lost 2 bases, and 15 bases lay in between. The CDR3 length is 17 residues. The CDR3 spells CASSRRTVVAGANVLTF. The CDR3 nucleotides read TGTGCCAGCTCACGACGGACAGTGGTAGCTGGGGCCAACGTCCTGACTTTC.

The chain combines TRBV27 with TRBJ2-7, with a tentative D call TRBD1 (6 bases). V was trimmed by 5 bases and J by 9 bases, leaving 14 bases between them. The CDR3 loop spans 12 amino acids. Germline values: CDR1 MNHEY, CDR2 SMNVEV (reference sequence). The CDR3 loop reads CASSPLRGTQYF. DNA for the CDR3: TGTGCCAGCAGTCCCCTGAGGGGGACGCAGTACTTC.

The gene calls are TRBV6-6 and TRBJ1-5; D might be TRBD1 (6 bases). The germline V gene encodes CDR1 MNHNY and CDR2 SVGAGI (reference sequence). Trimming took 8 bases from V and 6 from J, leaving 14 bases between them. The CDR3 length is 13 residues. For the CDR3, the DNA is TGTGCCAGCGGAGAGGGGGTGATTCAGCCCCAGCATTTT. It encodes CASGEGVIQPQHF.

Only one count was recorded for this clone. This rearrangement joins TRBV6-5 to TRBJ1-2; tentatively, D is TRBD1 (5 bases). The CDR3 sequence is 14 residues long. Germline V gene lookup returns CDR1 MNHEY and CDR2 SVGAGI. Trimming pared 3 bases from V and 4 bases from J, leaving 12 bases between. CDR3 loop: CASSYGGSSYGYTF. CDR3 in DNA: TGTGCCAGCAGTTATGGGGGGTCTTCCTATGGCTACACCTTC.

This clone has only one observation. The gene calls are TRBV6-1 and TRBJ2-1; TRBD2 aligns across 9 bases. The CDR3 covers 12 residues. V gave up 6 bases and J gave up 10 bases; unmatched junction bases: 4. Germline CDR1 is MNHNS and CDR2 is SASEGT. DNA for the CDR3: TGTGCCAGCAGGGCTAGCGGGGCCGAGCAGTTCTTC. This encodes CASRASGAEQFF.

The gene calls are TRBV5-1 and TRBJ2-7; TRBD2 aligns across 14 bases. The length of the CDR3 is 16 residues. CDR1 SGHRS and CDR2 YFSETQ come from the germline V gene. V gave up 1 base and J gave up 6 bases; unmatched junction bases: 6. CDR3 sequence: CASSLTTSGGAVEQYF. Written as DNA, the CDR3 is TGCGCCAGCAGCTTGACGACTAGCGGGGGGGCCGTCGAGCAGTACTTC.

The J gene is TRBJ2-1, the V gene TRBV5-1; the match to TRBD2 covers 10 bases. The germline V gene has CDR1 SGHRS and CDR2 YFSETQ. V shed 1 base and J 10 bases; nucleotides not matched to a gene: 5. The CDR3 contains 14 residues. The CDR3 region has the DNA TGCGCCAGCAGCTTGAGCGGGGGGGCCAGAGAGCAGTTCTTC. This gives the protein CASSLSGGAREQFF.